This T cell receptor beta chain was obtained from a study of T-cell memory formation after mild COVID-19. For the study at large: TCR clusters mostly belonged to single donors.

5'RACE with constant-segment primers yielded barcoded, UMI-tagged TCR alpha and TCR beta cDNA libraries. TCRdb redid the calling of the 5' RACE reads with MiXCR, one entry per CDR3 protein. The profile shows about 390,000 distinct CDR3 sequences, around 20% of them singletons. This clonotype was picked up a small number of times. The CDR3 runs to 14 residues. CDR1 is SGHTA and CDR2 is FQGTGA in the germline V gene. After removal of 0 bases from V and 8 bases from J, the junction contained 5 bases not matched to a gene. This sequence originates from an adult woman who had mild COVID-19 (a few samples of this study predate the infection). Cell type and time point are not known. V gene TRBV7-3 combines with J gene TRBJ2-3; TRBD2 matches at 7 bases. Sequences were obtained from PBMCs or a T cell subset sorted from them (not recorded which). The CDR3 loop is CASSLTGGSATQYF. The CDR3 bases are TGTGCCAGCAGCTTAACGGGGGGGTCGGCTACGCAGTATTTT.